The clone carrying this TCR beta chain was detected only a few times. What it binds is not known. The data derive from a study of cytomegalovirus exposure and HLA in healthy donors. Study overall: Roughly 179 million T cells yielded roughly 100 million unique TCR beta sequences, as an earlier analysis found. Notes on the study in general: The authors later found most CMV-associated TCR beta chains appeared HLA-restricted. There were some V segments, including TRBV6-2 and TRBV6-3, excluded as indistinguishable.

With 60 Vbeta and 13 Jbeta primers, the PCR was carried out. As processed by the authors: Later reanalysis found 75 million to 95 million unique TCR beta chains, around 10 million of them shared. Here immunoSEQ multiplex PCR was the method, and the copy in TCRdb shows in-frame clones only, minus some. The DNA gave D and trimming, while V, J and clone size come from that table. The repertoire consists of just over 150,000 clones, with roughly 82% occurring once and the leading ten covering nearly 6.5%. In germline, CDR1 is MNHNS, CDR2 SASEGT. V was pared by 10 bases and J by 7 bases, with 19 bases between. The CDR3 contains 13 residues.

The sequenced sample was PBMCs. This TCR was sampled from a man in his forties or fifties in good health and CMV-seropositive. V and J are TRBV6-1 and TRBJ1-2, with a tentative D call TRBD1 (5 bases). CDR3 region: CATLRTPQGGYTF. The DNA of the CDR3 is TGTGCCACCCTACGGACACCCCAGGGTGGCTACACCTTC.